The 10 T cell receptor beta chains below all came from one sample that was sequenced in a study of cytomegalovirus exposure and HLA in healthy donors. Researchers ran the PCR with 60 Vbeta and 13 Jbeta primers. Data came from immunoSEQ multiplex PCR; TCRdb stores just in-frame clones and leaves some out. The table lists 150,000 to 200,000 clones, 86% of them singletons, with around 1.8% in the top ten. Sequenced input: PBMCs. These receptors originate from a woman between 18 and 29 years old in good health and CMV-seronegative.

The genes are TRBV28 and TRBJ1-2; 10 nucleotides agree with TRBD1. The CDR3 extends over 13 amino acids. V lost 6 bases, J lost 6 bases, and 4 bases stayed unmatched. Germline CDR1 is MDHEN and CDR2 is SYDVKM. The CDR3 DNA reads TGTGCCAGCAGGGACAGGGGGTGGGATGGCTACACCTTC. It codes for CASRDRGWDGYTF.

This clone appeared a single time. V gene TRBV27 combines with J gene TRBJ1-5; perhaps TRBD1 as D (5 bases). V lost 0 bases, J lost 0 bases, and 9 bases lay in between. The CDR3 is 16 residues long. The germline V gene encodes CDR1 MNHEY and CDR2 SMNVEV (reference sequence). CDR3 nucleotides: TGTGCCAGCAGTTTATCACCAGGGTATAGCAATCAGCCCCAGCATTTT. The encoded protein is CASSLSPGYSNQPQHF.

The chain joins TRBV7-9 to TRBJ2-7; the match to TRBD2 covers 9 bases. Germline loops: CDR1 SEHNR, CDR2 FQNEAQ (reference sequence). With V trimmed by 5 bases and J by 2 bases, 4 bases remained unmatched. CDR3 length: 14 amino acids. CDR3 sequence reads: CASSDSGGTYEQYF. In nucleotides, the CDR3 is TGTGCCAGCAGCGATAGCGGGGGCACCTACGAGCAGTACTTC.

CDR3 nucleotides: TGTGCCAGTAGGCAACAGGGGACAACTGAAGCTTTCTTT. Its translation is CASRQQGTTEAFF. The chain links TRBV19 to TRBJ1-1; 7 bases match TRBD1. Losses at the gene ends were 6 bases for V and 5 bases for J; bases not matched to a gene: 6. This CDR3 region has 13 residues. The germline V gene encodes CDR1 LNHDA and CDR2 SQIVND (reference sequence).

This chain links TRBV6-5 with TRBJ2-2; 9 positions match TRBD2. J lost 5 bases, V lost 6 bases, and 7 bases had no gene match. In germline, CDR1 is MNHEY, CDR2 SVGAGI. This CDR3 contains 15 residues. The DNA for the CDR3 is TGTGCCAGCAGGGAACTAGCGGGCGCAACCGGGGAGCTGTTTTTT. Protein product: CASRELAGATGELFF.

Here the CDR3 DNA reads TGTGCCAGTACTCTAGGGGATTCTGGGGCCAACGTCCTGACTTTC. This translates into CASTLGDSGANVLTF. The V and J genes are TRBV19 and TRBJ2-6; D might be TRBD1 (5 bases). The V gene's germline CDR1 is LNHDA and CDR2 SQIVND (reference sequence). The V end lost 7 bases, the J end lost 1 base, and 11 bases lay between the germline ends. This CDR3 has 15 residues.

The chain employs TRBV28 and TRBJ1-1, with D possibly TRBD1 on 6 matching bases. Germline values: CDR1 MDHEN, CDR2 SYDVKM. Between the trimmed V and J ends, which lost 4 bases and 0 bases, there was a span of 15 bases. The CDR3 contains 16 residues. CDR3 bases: TGTGCCAGCAGTTCCCCCGGACAGCTCATGAACACTGAAGCTTTCTTT. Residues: CASSSPGQLMNTEAFF.

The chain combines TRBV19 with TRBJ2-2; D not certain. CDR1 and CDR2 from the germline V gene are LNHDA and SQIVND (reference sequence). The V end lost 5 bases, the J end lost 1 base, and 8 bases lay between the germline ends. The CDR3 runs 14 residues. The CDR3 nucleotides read TGTGCCAGTAGTCGCGGAAGGAACACCGGGGAGCTGTTTTTT. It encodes CASSRGRNTGELFF.

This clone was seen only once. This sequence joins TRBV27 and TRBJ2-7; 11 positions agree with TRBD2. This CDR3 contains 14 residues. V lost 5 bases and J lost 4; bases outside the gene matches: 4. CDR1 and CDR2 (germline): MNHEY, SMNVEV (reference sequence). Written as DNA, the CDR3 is TGTGCCAGCAGTGATACTAGCGGGAGTTACGAGCAGTACTTC. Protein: CASSDTSGSYEQYF.

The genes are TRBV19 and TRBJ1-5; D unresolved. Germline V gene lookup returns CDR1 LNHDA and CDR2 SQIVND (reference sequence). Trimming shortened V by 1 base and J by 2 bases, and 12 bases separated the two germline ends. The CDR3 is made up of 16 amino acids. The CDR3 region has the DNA TGTGCCAGTAGTATAGGTCCGGGGATCGGCAATCAGCCCCAGCATTTT. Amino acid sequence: CASSIGPGIGNQPQHF.